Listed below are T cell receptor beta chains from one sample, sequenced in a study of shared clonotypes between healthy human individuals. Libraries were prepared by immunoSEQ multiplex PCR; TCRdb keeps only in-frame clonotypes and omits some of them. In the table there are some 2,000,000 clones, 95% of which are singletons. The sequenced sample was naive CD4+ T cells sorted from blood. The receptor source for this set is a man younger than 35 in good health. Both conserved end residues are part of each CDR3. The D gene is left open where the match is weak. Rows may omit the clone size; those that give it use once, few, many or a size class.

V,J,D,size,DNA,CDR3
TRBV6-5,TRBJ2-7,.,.,TGTGCCAGCAGCCGCGTTTTGGCCTACGAGCAGTACTTC,CASSRVLAYEQYF
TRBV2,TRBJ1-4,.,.,TGTGCCAGCAGTCTCGACAGACGTAATGAAAAACTGTTTTTT,CASSLDRRNEKLFF
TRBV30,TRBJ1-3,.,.,TGTGCCTGGAGGACCCCCAGCGGGAACACCATATATTTT,CAWRTPSGNTIYF
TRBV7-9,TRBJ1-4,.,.,TGTGCCAGCAGTTCTAGGACGGAGGAAAAACTGTTTTTT,CASSSRTEEKLFF
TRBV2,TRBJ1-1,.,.,TGTGCCAGCAGTGGGCAGCTCATGAACACTGAAGCTTTCTTT,CASSGQLMNTEAFF
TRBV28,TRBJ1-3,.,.,TGTGCCAGCGTACCCGGGCATCCTGGAAACACCATATATTTT,CASVPGHPGNTIYF
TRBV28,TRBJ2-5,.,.,TGTGCCAGCAGTTTAGGGGGGGCCAGGGAGACCCAGTACTTC,CASSLGGARETQYF
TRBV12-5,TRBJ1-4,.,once,TGTGCTAGTGGTTTGGTAGTGGATGAAAAACTGTTTTTT,CASGLVVDEKLFF
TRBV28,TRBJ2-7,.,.,TGTGCCAGCAGTTTAACTTTCACGGCCTACGAGCAGTACTTC,CASSLTFTAYEQYF
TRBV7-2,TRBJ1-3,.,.,TGTGCCAGCAGCTTAGACAGTGCTGGAAACACCATATATTTT,CASSLDSAGNTIYF
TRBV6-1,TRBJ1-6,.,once,TGTGCCAGCAGTGAACAGTATCGTTCACCCCTCCACTTT,CASSEQYRSPLHF
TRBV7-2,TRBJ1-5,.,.,TGTGCCAGCAGCTTAGCGGGAGGGCAGCTCAATCAGCCCCAGCATTTT,CASSLAGGQLNQPQHF
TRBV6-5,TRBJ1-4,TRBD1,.,TGTGCCAGCAGCGCCGGGACAGGGAATCGCGAAAAACTGTTTTTT,CASSAGTGNREKLFF
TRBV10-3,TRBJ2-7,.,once,TGTGCCATCAGTGAGAGCGGCACCAGCTCCTACGAGCAGTACTTC,CAISESGTSSYEQYF
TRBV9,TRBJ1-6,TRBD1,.,TGTGCCAGCAGCCCATACCATTCGACAGGGACCTCACCCCTCCACTTT,CASSPYHSTGTSPLHF
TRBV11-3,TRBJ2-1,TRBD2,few,TGTGCCAGCAGCTTATCCGGGACTAGCGGGAGGAATGAGCAGTTCTTC,CASSLSGTSGRNEQFF
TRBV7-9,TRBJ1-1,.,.,TGTGCCAGCAGCTTAGTAGGGTTCACAGACACTGAAGCTTTCTTT,CASSLVGFTDTEAFF
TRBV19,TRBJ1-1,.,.,TGTGCCAGTAGTATAGGGACGGCCACAACTGAAGCTTTCTTT,CASSIGTATTEAFF
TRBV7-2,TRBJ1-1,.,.,TGTGCCAGCAGCTTAGCGCGGGGGAACACTGAAGCTTTCTTT,CASSLARGNTEAFF
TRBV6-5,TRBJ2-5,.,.,TGTGCCAGCAGGGACGGACCACAAGAGACCCAGTACTTC,CASRDGPQETQYF
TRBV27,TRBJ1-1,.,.,TGTGCCAGCAGTTTACAGGGAGACATGAACACTGAAGCTTTCTTT,CASSLQGDMNTEAFF
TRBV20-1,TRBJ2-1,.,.,TGCAGTGCTAGAGAAGGTATTGAGCAGTTCTTC,CSAREGIEQFF
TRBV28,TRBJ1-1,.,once,TGTGCCAGCAGTCCCAAAAAGGGGGTGTACACTGAAGCTTTCTTT,CASSPKKGVYTEAFF
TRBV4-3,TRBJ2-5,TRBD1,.,TGCGCCAGCAGCGCGGGGACAGGGATAGAGACCCAGTACTTC,CASSAGTGIETQYF
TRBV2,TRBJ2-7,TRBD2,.,TGTGCCAGCAGAGCCCGGAGCGGGGATCTCTACGAGCAGTACTTC,CASRARSGDLYEQYF
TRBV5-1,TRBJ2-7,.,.,TGCGCCAGCAGCTTGGAAGCAGGTACCTACGAGCAGTACTTC,CASSLEAGTYEQYF
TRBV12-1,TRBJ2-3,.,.,TGTGCCAGCAGCTTTTGGGGCAGAGAAGATACGCAGTATTTT,CASSFWGREDTQYF
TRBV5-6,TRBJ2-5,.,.,TGTGCCAGCAGCTTTGACCCGGGACAACAAGAGACCCAGTACTTC,CASSFDPGQQETQYF
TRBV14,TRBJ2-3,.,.,TGTGCCAGCAGCCATAGGTTAACGCGGGCCCAGGGGGATACGCAGTATTTT,CASSHRLTRAQGDTQYF
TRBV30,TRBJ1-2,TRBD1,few,TGTGCCTGGAGTGACCGGGACAGGGGCTACACCTTC,CAWSDRDRGYTF
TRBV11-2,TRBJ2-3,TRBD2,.,TGTGCCAGCAGCGGAGTTCTCCTAGCGGGGGGGCGAGTCGCAGATACGCAGTATTTT,CASSGVLLAGGRVADTQYF